By its share, the clone carrying this T cell receptor (beta chain) is medium-sized. Treatment indicated: PENTA 11 planned treatment interruption arm or continuous ART arm. At least 24 weeks of at least three-drug ART, in children 2 to 15 years. Only samples with at least 5 million viable PBMCs qualified. A 3' RACE protocol on RNA, with unique molecular identifiers, produced the TCR library. TCRdb redid the calling of the 3' RACE reads with MiXCR, one entry per CDR3 protein. This sample yields roughly 4,200 distinct CDR3 sequences, of which approximately 5% are seen a single time; approximately 24% belongs to the top ten. These data belong to a study of HIV-infected children after antiretroviral therapy interruption. The CDR3 is 13 residues long. In germline, CDR1 is LNHDA, CDR2 SQIVND (reference sequence). V was shortened by 6 bases and J by 4 bases, with 12 bases between the two germline ends.

The clonotype originates from a pool of human donors with HIV. The specimen was CD45RO+ CD8+ T cells from PBMCs, pooled from several time points, collected from a donor given antiretroviral therapy, either interrupted or continuous. Subset specified: memory CD8+ CD45RO+ CD45RA- T cells. The chain is built from TRBV19 and TRBJ1-2, with D unresolved. CDR3 sequence reads: CASRADPGYGYTF. The CDR3 DNA follows: TGTGCCAGTAGAGCAGACCCAGGCTATGGCTACACCTTC.